A single sample gave rise to the 19 T cell receptor beta chains below, sequenced in a study of shared clonotypes between healthy human individuals. Positively selected for CCR7, the CD45RO-negative cells used as naive CD8 cells excluded terminally differentiated effector memory CD45RA+ cells. The protocol was immunoSEQ multiplex PCR, while the TCRdb copy is restricted to in-frame clones and leaves out a portion. Of about 590,000 clones in the sample, 95% to 96% were seen once. The sequenced sample was naive CD8+ T cells sorted from blood. These receptor sequences come from a woman between 25 and 40 years old in good health.

The chain recombines TRBV4-2 with TRBJ2-3; TRBD1 or TRBD2 may be the D gene (5 bases each). The CDR3 totals 13 residues. Looked up from germline, CDR1 is LGHNA and CDR2 is YNFKEQ. V lost 1 base to trimming and J lost 6 bases, with 8 bases between them. The CDR3 here is CASSQAGTDTQYF. The CDR3 DNA sequence: TGTGCCAGCAGCCAAGCGGGGACGGATACGCAGTATTTT.

V and J are TRBV19 and TRBJ1-1; D unclear. Deletions cut 6 bases from V and 3 bases from J, with 8 bases between. The CDR3 covers 12 residues. From germline, CDR1 is LNHDA and CDR2 SQIVND (reference sequence). The CDR3 DNA sequence: TGTGCCAGTAGGTATGAGTACACTGAAGCTTTCTTT. It is translated as CASRYEYTEAFF.

The chain couples TRBV6-1 to TRBJ1-5; no reliable D call. CDR1 and CDR2 (germline): MNHNS, SASEGT. CDR3 length: 14 residues. Trimming cost V 3 bases and J 2 bases, with 8 bases left between them. Here the CDR3 reads CASSDWGGNQPQHF. Here the CDR3 DNA reads TGTGCCAGCAGTGACTGGGGTGGCAATCAGCCCCAGCATTTT.

This rearrangement joins TRBV10-3 to TRBJ2-7; D possibly uses TRBD1 or TRBD2 (5 bases each). The V end lost 5 bases, the J end lost 1 base, and 18 bases lay between the germline ends. Germline-derived CDR1 and CDR2 are ENHRY and SYGVKD. The CDR3 extends over 16 amino acids. The CDR3 loop reads CAISRTGTPESYEQYF. DNA of the CDR3: TGTGCCATCAGTAGAACCGGGACCCCGGAGTCCTACGAGCAGTACTTC.

V usage is TRBV2 and J usage is TRBJ1-1, with D unresolved. CDR1 is SNHLY and CDR2 is FYNNEI in the germline V gene. The CDR3 extends over 14 amino acids. Deletions cut 3 bases from V and 1 base from J, with 9 bases between. The chain's CDR3 is CASSDSRGNTEAFF. The DNA of the CDR3 is TGTGCCAGCAGTGACTCTCGGGGGAACACTGAAGCTTTCTTT.

The chain employs TRBV5-4 and TRBJ2-7; 9 bases align to TRBD2. The CDR3 consists of 15 residues. V lost 4 bases, J lost 2 bases, and 7 bases stayed unmatched. The germline V gene has CDR1 SGHNT and CDR2 YYREEE (reference sequence). CDR3 sequence reads: CASSPDAGGPYEQYF. As DNA, the CDR3 is TGTGCCAGCAGCCCGGACGCGGGAGGGCCCTACGAGCAGTACTTC.

V and J are TRBV5-6 and TRBJ2-7; 7 nucleotides agree with TRBD2. Germline CDR1 reads SGHDT; CDR2 reads YYEEEE. The CDR3 is 14 residues long. J gave up 5 bases and V 0 bases, and 5 bases lay outside the gene matches. The CDR3 here is CASSLGLAQHEQYF. CDR3 nucleotides: TGTGCCAGCAGCTTGGGACTAGCTCAGCACGAGCAGTACTTC.

This clone appeared once. This chain joins TRBV11-3 and TRBJ2-7, with D perhaps matching TRBD1 or TRBD2 (6 bases each). This CDR3 spans 15 amino acids. The V and J ends lost 4 bases and 4 bases respectively, with 17 bases between them. Germline V gene data show CDR1 as SGHNT and CDR2 as YENEEA. CDR3 nucleotide sequence: TGTGCCAGCAGCTCTTGGCCCGGGGGCGCGTACGAGCAGTACTTC. This codes for CASSSWPGGAYEQYF.

This sequence joins TRBV7-9 and TRBJ2-3; TRBD1 matches at 7 bases. From germline, CDR1 is SEHNR and CDR2 FQNEAQ (reference sequence). The CDR3 runs 16 residues. V lost 5 bases, J lost 2 bases, and 10 bases stayed unmatched. The CDR3 region has the DNA TGTGCCAGCAGCACCTTCGGGACAGAGCACACAGATACGCAGTATTTT. Translation: CASSTFGTEHTDTQYF.

The chain employs TRBV10-2 and TRBJ1-2, with D hard to call. The germline V gene encodes CDR1 WSHSY and CDR2 SAAADI. The CDR3 covers 14 residues. Trimming shortened V by 6 bases and J by 5 bases, and 16 bases separated the two germline ends. Written as DNA, the CDR3 is TGCGCCAGCAGAGATACGGGATCTCAATATGGCTACACCTTC. Amino acid sequence: CASRDTGSQYGYTF.

The chain carries TRBV6-1 and TRBJ2-7; D may be TRBD2 (6 bases). The CDR3 has 14 residues. Germline CDR1 and CDR2: MNHNS and SASEGT. Trimming stripped 7 bases from V and 4 bases from J, with 17 bases between. The chain's CDR3 is CASKIGTGLYEQYF. The CDR3 nucleotides read TGTGCCAGCAAAATAGGGACTGGGCTTTACGAGCAGTACTTC.

The CDR3: CASSRPERGDGELFF. The CDR3 DNA follows: TGTGCCAGCAGCCGACCGGAGAGGGGTGACGGGGAGCTGTTTTTT. The chain couples TRBV11-2 to TRBJ2-2; possibly TRBD1 or TRBD2 for D (5 bases each). Germline V CDR1 and CDR2: SGHAT, FQNNGV. Trimming pared 5 bases from V and 7 bases from J, leaving 17 bases between. This CDR3 contains 15 residues.

DNA for the CDR3: TGTGCCAGCAGCTTTGGACGGACCTACGAGCAGTACTTC. Translating it yields CASSFGRTYEQYF. The V gene is TRBV7-9, the J gene TRBJ2-7; D ambiguous. The V gene's germline CDR1 is SEHNR and CDR2 FQNEAQ (reference sequence). V lost 3 bases to trimming and J lost 2 bases, with 8 bases between them. The CDR3 is 13 amino acids.

This clone was observed a single time. This chain joins TRBV19 and TRBJ2-3; D not certain. The CDR3 runs to 14 residues. V dropped 5 bases and J dropped 5 bases, with 14 bases sitting between them. Germline V gene lookup returns CDR1 LNHDA and CDR2 SQIVND (reference sequence). This CDR3 reads CASSFSYSEDTQYF. The CDR3 DNA sequence: TGTGCCAGTAGTTTCAGTTATTCCGAAGATACGCAGTATTTT.

Note on this clone: Other DNA sequences in this specimen translate into the identical CDR3. The chain carries TRBV28 and TRBJ1-3, with D possibly TRBD1 on 5 matching bases. CDR1 is MDHEN, CDR2 SYDVKM, per germline. This CDR3 comprises 14 residues. V dropped 2 bases and J dropped 4 bases, with 9 bases sitting between them. In DNA form, the CDR3 reads TGTGCCAGCAGTTTACGGGGGACGGGAAACACCATATATTTT. Translated, it gives CASSLRGTGNTIYF. Based on the CDR3 plus reference TRBV28 and TRBJ1-3, the full variable domain is DVKVTQSSRYLVKRTGEKVFLECVQDMDHENMFWYRQDPGLGLRLIYFSYDVKMKEKGDIPEGYSVSREKKERFSLILESASTNQTSMYLCASSLRGTGNTIYFGEGSWLTVV.

This chain joins TRBV4-1 and TRBJ2-3, with TRBD2 matching over 14 bases. The V gene end was trimmed by 0 bases and the J gene end by 1 base; junction bases not matched to a gene: 12. From germline, CDR1 is MGHRA and CDR2 YSYEKL. The CDR3 spans 21 residues. The CDR3 sequence: CASSQDSLGLAGGLRTDTQYF. The CDR3 bases are TGCGCCAGCAGCCAAGATTCTCTAGGACTAGCGGGAGGTCTCCGCACAGATACGCAGTATTTT.

The rearrangement links TRBV27 to TRBJ2-1, with D perhaps matching TRBD1 or TRBD2 (6 bases each). Trimming removed 4 bases at V and 10 bases at J, with 11 bases between. The germline V gene encodes CDR1 MNHEY and CDR2 SMNVEV (reference sequence). The CDR3 consists of 12 residues. This chain's CDR3 is CASSSGALEQFF. The CDR3 DNA follows: TGTGCCAGCAGTTCGGGGGCTTTGGAGCAGTTCTTC.

V and J are TRBV19 and TRBJ2-7; D may be TRBD2 (6 bases). V dropped 4 bases and J dropped 6 bases, with 13 bases sitting between them. The CDR3 totals 13 residues. The V gene's germline CDR1 is LNHDA and CDR2 SQIVND (reference sequence). CDR3 sequence (DNA): TGTGCCAGTAGTACCCTGGAGGGAGGCGAGCAGTACTTC. Amino acids: CASSTLEGGEQYF.

This clone occurred once. The rearrangement joins TRBV6-1 to TRBJ2-1, with D tentatively TRBD2 (5 bases). The V end was cut by 4 bases, the J end by 4 bases, with 11 bases between. CDR1 is MNHNS and CDR2 is SASEGT in the germline V gene. The CDR3 totals 14 residues. Here the CDR3 reads CASSGPGFYNEQFF. For the CDR3, the DNA is TGTGCCAGCAGTGGCCCGGGATTTTACAATGAGCAGTTCTTC.